This T cell receptor (beta chain) derives from a study of blood T cell repertoires in COVID-19. On the study more broadly: Samples of COVID-19 (acute and convalescent) were obtained from the United States, Italy and Spain. In each case, the material was cDNA or gDNA derived from T cells, B-cell-depleted T cells, or PBMCs.

The junction had 12 bases not matched to a gene; V was cut back by 4 bases and J by 3 bases. There are 16 residues in the CDR3. The germline V gene encodes CDR1 SGHRS and CDR2 YFSETQ. In the study's own analysis: Amplification of reference gene primers was used by the study to estimate nucleated cell counts. TCRdb keeps only in-frame clones here, not all; method: immunoSEQ multiplex PCR. Clonal size and the V and J genes are those of that table, whereas D and trimming came from the DNA. The sample contains around 42,000 clones, around 91% of which appear only once. Sequenced: peripheral blood. The sequence derives from a man aged 30 to 39 with active or convalescent COVID-19. The genes are TRBV5-1 and TRBJ2-7; 8 bases match TRBD2. The CDR3 bases are TGCGCCAGCAGCAGGGGGACAAGCGGGGGAAGCTACGAGCAGTACTTC. Encoded protein: CASSRGTSGGSYEQYF.